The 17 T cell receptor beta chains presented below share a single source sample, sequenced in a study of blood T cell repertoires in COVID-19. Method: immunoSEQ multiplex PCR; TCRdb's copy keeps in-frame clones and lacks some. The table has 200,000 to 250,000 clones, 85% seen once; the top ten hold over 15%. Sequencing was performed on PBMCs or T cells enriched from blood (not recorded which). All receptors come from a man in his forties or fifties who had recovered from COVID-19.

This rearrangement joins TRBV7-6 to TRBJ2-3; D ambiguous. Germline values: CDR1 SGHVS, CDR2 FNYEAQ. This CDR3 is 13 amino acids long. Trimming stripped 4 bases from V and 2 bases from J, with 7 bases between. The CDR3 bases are TGTGCCAGCAGCTATACAATCACAGATACGCAGTATTTT. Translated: CASSYTITDTQYF. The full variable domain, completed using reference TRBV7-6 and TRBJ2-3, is GAGVSQSPRYKVTKRGQDVALRCDPISGHVSLYWYRQALGQGPEFLTYFNYEAQQDKSGLPNDRFSAERPEGSISTLTIQRTEQRDSAMYRCASSYTITDTQYFGPGTRLTVL.

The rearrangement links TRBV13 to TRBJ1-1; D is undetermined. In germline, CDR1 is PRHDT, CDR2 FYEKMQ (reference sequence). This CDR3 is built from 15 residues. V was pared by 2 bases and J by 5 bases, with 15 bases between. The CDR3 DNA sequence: TGTGCCAGCAGCTTACGGGGTTCTTCGGTTACTGAAGCTTTCTTT. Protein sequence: CASSLRGSSVTEAFF.

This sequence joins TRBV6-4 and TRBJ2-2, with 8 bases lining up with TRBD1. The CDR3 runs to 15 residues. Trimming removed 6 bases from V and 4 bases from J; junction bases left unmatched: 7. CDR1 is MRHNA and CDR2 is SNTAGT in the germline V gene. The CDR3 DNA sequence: TGTGCCAGCAGCCCGTCGGGACAGGTCACCGGGGAGCTGTTTTTT. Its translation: CASSPSGQVTGELFF.

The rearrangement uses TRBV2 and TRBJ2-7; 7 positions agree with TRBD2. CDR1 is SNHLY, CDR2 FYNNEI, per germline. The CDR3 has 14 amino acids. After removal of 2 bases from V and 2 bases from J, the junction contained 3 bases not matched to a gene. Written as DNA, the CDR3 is TGTGCCAGCAGTGAAAGCGGGAACACCTACGAGCAGTACTTC. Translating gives CASSESGNTYEQYF.

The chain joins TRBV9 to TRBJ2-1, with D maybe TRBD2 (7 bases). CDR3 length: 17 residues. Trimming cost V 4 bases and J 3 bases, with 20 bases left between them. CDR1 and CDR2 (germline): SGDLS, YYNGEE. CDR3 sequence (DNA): TGTGCCAGCAGCATAGAGGGAGGGGGTCAGGGCTACAATGAGCAGTTCTTC. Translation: CASSIEGGGQGYNEQFF.

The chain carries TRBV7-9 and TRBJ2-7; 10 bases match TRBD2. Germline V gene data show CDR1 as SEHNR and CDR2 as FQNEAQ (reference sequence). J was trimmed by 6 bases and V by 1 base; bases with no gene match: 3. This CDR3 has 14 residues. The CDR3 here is CASSLGLAGAEQYF. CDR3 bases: TGTGCCAGCAGCTTAGGCCTAGCGGGAGCCGAGCAGTACTTC.

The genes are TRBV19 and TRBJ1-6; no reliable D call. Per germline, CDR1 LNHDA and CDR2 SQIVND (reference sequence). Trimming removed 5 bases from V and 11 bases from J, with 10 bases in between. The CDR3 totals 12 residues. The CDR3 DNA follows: TGTGCCAGTAGTGTCACAAGTGCACCCCTCCACTTT. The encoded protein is CASSVTSAPLHF.

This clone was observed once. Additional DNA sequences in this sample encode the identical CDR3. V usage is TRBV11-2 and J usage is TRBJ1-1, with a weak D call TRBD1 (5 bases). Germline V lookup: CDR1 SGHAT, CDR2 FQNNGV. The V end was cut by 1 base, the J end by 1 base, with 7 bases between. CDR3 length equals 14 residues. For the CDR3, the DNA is TGTGCCAGCAGCTTAGGGGGCGGGAACACTGAAGCTTTCTTT. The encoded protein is CASSLGGGNTEAFF. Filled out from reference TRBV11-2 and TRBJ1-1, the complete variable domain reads EAGVAQSPRYKIIEKRQSVAFWCNPISGHATLYWYQQILGQGPKLLIQFQNNGVVDDSQLPKDRFSAERLKGVDSTLKIQPAKLEDSAVYLCASSLGGGNTEAFFGQGTRLTVV.

CDR3 sequence reads: CASSHGKGIDSPLHF. CDR3 nucleotide sequence: TGCGCCAGCAGCCACGGAAAGGGGATTGATTCACCCCTCCACTTT. V is TRBV4-3 and J is TRBJ1-6; perhaps TRBD1 as D (5 bases). Germline V gene sequence: CDR1 LGHNA, CDR2 YSLEER. V was shortened by 3 bases and J by 8 bases, with 14 bases between the two germline ends. The length of the CDR3 is 15 residues.

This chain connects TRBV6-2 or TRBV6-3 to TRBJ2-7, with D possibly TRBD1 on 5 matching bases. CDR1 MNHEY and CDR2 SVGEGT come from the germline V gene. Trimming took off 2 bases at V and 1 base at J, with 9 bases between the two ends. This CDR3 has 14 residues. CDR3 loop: CASSYGQGSYEQYF. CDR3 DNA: TGTGCCAGCAGTTACGGTCAGGGTTCCTACGAGCAGTACTTC.

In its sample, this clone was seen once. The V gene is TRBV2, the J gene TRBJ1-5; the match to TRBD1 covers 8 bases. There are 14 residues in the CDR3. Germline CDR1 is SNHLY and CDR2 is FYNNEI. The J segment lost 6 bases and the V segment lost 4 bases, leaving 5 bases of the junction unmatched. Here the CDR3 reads CASSAGGESQPQHF. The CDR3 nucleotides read TGTGCCAGCAGTGCAGGGGGCGAGAGTCAGCCCCAGCATTTT. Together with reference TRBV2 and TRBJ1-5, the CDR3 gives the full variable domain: EPEVTQTPSHQVTQMGQEVILRCVPISNHLYFYWYRQILGQKVEFLVSFYNNEISEKSEIFDDQFSVERPDGSNFTLKIRSTKLEDSAMYFCASSAGGESQPQHFGDGTRLSIL.

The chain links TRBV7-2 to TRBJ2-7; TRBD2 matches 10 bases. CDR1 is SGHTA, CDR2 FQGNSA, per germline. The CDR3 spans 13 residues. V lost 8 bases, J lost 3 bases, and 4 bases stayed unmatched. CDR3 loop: CASHIAGGYEQYF. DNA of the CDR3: TGTGCCAGCCATATAGCGGGAGGCTACGAGCAGTACTTC.

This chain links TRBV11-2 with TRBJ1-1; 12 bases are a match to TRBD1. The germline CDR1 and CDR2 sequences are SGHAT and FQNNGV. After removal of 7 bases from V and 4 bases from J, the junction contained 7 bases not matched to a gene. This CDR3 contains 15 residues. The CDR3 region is CASTPGTGGVTEAFF. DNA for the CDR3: TGTGCCAGCACCCCTGGGACAGGGGGCGTCACTGAAGCTTTCTTT.

The CDR3 nucleotides are TGTGCCAGCAGCTGGGACACCTCCTACGAGCAGTACTTC. Its protein is CASSWDTSYEQYF. The J gene is TRBJ2-7, the V gene TRBV7-8; D possibly corresponds to TRBD1 (6 bases). Germline V gives CDR1 SGHVS, CDR2 FQNEAQ. The CDR3 loop spans 13 amino acids. Between the trimmed V and J ends, which lost 4 bases and 0 bases, there was a span of 7 bases. Full variable domain (remainder filled in from reference TRBV7-8 and TRBJ2-7): GAGVSQSPRYKVAKRGQDVALRCDPISGHVSLFWYQQALGQGPEFLTYFQNEAQLDKSGLPSDRFFAERPEGSVSTLKIQRTQQEDSAVYLCASSWDTSYEQYFGPGTRLTVT.

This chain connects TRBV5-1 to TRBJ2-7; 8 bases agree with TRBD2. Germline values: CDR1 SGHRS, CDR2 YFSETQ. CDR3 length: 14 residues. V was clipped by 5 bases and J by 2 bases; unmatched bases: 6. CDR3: CASRAREGTYEQYF. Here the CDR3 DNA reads TGCGCCAGCAGGGCCCGGGAGGGAACCTACGAGCAGTACTTC.

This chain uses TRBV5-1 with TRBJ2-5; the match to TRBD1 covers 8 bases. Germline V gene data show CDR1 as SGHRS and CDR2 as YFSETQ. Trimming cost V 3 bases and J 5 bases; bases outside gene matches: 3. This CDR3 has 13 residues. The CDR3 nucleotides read TGCGCCAGCAGCTCACACAGGGGGGAGACCCAGTACTTC. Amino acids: CASSSHRGETQYF.

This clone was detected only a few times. Here the CDR3 reads CASAGRDSYEQYF. Here the CDR3 DNA reads TGTGCCAGCGCGGGGCGAGACTCCTACGAGCAGTACTTC. This chain uses TRBV21-1 with TRBJ2-7; the table's D call of TRBD2 was not tested on the DNA. TRBV21-1 is listed as a pseudogene. The CDR3 contains 13 residues.